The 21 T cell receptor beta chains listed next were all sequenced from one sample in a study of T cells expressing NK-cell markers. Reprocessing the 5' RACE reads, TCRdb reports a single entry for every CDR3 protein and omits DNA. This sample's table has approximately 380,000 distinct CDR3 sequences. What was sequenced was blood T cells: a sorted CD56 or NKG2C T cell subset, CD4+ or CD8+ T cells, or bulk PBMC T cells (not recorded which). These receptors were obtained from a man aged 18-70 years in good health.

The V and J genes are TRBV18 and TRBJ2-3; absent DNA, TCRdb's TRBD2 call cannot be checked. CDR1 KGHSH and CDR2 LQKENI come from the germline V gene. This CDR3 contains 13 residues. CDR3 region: CASSPEGLGGQYF.

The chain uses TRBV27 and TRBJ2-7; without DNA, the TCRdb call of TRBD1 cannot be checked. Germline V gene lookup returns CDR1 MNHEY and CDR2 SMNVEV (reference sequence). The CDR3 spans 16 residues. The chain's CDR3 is CASSPVDSPVGIEQYF.

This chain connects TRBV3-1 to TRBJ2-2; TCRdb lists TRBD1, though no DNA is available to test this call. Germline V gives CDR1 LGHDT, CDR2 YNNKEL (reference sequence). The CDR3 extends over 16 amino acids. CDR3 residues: CASSRNQGARPGELFF.

This CDR3 is CASSSHREGNTEAFF. The genes are TRBV6-5 and TRBJ1-1. Looked up from germline, CDR1 is MNHEY and CDR2 is SVGAGI. The CDR3 is 15 residues long.

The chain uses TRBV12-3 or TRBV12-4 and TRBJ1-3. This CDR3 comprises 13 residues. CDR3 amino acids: CASSTASGNTIYF.

CDR3 loop: CATSLVSPCQSNTEAFF. The chain is built from TRBV24-1 and TRBJ1-1; the D gene TCRdb calls, TRBD1, cannot be checked with no DNA. Germline loops: CDR1 KGHDR, CDR2 SFDVKD. This CDR3 is built from 17 residues.

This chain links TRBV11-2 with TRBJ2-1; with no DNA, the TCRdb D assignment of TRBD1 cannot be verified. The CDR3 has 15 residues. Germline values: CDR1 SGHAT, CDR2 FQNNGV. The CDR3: CASTVGQAVYNEQFF.

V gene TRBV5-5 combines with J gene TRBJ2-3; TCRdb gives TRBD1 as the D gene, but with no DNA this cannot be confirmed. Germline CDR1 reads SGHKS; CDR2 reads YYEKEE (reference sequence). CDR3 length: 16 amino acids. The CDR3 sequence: CASSGGTSIGTDTQYF.

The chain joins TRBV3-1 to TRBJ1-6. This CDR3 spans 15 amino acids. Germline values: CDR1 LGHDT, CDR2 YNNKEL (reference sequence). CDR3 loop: CATQARKFDNSPLHF.

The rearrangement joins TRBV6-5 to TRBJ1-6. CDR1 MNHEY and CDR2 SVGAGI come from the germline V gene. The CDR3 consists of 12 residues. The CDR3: CASSYSNSPLHF.

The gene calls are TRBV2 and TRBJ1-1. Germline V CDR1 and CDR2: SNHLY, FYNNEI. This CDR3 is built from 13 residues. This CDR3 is CASSGRSLTEAFF.

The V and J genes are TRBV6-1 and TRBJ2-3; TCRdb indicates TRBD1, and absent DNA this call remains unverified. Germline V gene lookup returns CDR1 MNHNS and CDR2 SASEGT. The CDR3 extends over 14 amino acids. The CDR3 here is CASSEAPSRGAQYF.

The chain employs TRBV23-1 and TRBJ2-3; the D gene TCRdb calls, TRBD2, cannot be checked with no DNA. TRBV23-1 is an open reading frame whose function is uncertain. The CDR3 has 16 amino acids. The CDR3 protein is CASSQVASGSTDTQYF.

This chain's CDR3 is CSLPGGRGKQETQYF. This chain joins TRBV20-1 and TRBJ2-5; no DNA is available, so the TRBD1 call from TCRdb remains unchecked. The CDR3 is made up of 15 amino acids. CDR1 and CDR2 (germline): DFQATT, SNEGSKA (reference sequence).

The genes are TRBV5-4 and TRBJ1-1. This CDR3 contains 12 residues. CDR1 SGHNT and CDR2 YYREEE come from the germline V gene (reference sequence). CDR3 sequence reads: CASSAWNTEAFF.

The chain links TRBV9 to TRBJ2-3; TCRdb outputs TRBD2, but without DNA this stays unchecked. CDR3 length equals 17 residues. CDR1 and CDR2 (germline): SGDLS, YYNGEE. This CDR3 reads CASSDLPGPTSPDTQYF.

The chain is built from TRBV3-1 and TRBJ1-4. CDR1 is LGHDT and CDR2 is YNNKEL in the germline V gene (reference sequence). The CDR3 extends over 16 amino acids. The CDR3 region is CASSQEVPGTNEKLFF.

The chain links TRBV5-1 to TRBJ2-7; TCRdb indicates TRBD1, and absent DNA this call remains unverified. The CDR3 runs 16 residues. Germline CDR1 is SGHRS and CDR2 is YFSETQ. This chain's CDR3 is CASSLGSRAAPSEQYF.

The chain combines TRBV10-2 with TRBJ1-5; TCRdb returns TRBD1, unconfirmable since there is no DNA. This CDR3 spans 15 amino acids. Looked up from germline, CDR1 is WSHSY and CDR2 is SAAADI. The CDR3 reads CASSIGGLSNQPQHF.

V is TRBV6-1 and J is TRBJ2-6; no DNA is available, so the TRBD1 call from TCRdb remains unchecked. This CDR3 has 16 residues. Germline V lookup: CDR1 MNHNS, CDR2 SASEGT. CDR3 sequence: CASSIGAASGANVLTF.

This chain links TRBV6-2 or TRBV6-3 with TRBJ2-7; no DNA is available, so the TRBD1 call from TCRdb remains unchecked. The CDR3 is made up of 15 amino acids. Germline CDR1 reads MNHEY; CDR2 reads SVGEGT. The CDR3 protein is CASSRPGVKAWEQYF.